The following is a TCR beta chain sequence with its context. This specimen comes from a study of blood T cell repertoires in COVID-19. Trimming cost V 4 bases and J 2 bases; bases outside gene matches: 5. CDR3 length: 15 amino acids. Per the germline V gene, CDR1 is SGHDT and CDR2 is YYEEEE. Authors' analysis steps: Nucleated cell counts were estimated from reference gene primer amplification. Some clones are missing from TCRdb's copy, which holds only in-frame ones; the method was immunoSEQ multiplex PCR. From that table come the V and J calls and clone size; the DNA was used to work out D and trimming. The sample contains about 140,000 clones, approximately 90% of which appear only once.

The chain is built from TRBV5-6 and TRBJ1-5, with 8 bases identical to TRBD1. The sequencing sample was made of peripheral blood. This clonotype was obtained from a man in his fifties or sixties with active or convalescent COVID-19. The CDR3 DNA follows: TGTGCCAGCAGCCCCCAGGGGGCTGGCAATCAGCCCCAGCATTTT. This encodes CASSPQGAGNQPQHF.